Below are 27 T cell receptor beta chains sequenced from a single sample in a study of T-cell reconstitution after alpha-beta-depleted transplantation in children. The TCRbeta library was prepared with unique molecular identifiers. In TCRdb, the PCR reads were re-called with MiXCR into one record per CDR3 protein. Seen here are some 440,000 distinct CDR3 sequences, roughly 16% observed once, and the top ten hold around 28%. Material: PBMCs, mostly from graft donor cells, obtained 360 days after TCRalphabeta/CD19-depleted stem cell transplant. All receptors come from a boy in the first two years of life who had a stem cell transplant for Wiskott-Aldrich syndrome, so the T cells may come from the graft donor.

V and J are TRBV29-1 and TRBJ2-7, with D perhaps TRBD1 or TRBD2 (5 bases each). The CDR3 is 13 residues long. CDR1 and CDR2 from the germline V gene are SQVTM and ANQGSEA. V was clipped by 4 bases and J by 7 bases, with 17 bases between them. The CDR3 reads CSVAGTLGREQYF. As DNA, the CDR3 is TGCAGCGTTGCGGGGACCCTTGGTCGGGAGCAGTACTTC.

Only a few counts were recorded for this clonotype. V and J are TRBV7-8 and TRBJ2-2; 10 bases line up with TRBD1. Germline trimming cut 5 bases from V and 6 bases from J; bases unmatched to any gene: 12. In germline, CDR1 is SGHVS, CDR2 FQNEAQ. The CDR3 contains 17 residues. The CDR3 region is CASSGAAGTGDSGELFF. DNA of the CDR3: TGTGCCAGCAGCGGCGCTGCCGGGACAGGGGATTCCGGGGAGCTGTTTTTT.

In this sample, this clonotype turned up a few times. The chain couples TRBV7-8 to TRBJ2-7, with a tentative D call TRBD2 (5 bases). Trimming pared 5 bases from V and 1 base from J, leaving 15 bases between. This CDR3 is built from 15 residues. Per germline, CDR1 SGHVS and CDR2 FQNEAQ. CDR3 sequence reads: CASSLMRGLSYEQYF. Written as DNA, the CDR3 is TGTGCCAGCAGCCTCATGAGAGGGCTGTCCTACGAGCAGTACTTC. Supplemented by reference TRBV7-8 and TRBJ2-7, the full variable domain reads GAGVSQSPRYKVAKRGQDVALRCDPISGHVSLFWYQQALGQGPEFLTYFQNEAQLDKSGLPSDRFFAERPEGSVSTLKIQRTQQEDSAVYLCASSLMRGLSYEQYFGPGTRLTVT.

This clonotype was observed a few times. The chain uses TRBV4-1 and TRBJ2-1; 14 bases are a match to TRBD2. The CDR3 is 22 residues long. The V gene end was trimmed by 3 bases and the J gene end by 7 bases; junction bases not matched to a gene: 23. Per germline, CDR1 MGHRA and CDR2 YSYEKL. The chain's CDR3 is CASSHPRSRLAGGPEIQNEQFF. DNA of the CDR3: TGCGCCAGCAGCCACCCCCGATCGAGACTAGCGGGGGGGCCGGAAATCCAGAATGAGCAGTTCTTC.

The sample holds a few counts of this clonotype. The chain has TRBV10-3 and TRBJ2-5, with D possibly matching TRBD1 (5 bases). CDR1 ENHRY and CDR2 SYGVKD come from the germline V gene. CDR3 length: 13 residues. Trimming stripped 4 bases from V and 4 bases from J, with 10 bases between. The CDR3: CAISGAGRETQYF. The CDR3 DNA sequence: TGTGCCATCAGTGGGGCAGGGCGAGAGACCCAGTACTTC.

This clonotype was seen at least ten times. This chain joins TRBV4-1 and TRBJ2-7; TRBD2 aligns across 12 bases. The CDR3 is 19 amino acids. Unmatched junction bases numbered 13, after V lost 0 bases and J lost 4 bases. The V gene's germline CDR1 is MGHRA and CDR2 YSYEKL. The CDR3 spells CASSQDGGRTTSGGYEQYF. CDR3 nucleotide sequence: TGCGCCAGCAGCCAAGACGGTGGACGGACGACTAGCGGGGGTTACGAGCAGTACTTC.

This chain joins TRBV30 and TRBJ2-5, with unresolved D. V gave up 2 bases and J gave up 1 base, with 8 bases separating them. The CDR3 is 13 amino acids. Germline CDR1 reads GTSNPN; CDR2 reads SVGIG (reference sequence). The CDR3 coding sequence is TGTGCCTGGAGTAAGGGTGGCCAAGAGACCCAGTACTTC. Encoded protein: CAWSKGGQETQYF.

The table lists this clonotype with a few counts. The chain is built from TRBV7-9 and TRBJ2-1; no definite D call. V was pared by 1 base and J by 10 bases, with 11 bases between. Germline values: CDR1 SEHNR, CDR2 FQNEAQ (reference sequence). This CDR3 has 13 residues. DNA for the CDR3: TGTGCCAGCAGCTTAGAAGGGTACACAGAGCAGTTCTTC. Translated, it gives CASSLEGYTEQFF.

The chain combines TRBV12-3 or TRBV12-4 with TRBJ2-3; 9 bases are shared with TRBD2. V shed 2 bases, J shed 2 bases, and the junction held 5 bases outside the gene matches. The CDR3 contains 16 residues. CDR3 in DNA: TGTGCCAGCAGTTTACGGCGGGGGGGTACCACAGATACGCAGTATTTT. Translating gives CASSLRRGGTTDTQYF.

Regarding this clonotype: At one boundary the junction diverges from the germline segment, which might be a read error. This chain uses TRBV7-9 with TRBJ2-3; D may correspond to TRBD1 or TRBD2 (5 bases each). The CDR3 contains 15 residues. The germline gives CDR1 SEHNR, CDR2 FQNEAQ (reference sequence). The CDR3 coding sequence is TGTGCCAGCAGCTTCAGAGGGGTACGCACAGATACGCTGTATTTT. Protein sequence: CASSFRGVRTDTLYF.

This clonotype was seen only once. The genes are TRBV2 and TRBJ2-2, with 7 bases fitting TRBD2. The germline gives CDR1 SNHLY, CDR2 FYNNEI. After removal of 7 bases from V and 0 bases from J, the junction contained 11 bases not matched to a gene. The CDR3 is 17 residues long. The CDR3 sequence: CASTSYPLAANTGELFF. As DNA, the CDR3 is TGTGCCAGCACTTCTTACCCCCTAGCGGCGAACACCGGGGAGCTGTTTTTT.

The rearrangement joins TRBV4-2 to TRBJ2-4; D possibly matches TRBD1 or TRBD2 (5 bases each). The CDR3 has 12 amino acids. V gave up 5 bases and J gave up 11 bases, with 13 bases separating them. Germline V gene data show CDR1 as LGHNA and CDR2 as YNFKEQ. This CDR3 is CASSIPGRLQYF. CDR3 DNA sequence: TGTGCCAGCAGCATTCCGGGACGTCTTCAGTACTTC.

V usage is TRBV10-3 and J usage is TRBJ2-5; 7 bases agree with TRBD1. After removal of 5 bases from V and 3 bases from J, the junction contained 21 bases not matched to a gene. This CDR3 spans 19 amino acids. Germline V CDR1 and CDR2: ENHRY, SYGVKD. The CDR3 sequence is CAISPGQRWSPNPKETQYF. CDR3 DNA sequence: TGTGCCATCAGTCCGGGACAGCGTTGGTCCCCTAATCCGAAAGAGACCCAGTACTTC.

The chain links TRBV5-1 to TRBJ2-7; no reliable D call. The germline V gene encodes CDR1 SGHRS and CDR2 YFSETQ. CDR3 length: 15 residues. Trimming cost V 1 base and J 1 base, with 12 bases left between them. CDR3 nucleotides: TGCGCCAGCAGCTTGAAGAATGGATTTTCCTACGAGCAGTACTTC. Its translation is CASSLKNGFSYEQYF.

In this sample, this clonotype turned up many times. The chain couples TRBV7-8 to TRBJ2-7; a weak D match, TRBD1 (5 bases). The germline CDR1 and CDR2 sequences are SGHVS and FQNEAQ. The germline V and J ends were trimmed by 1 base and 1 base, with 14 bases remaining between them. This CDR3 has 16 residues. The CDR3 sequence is CASSLGATGLSYEQYF. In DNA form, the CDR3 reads TGTGCCAGCAGCTTAGGAGCCACAGGTCTTTCCTACGAGCAGTACTTC.

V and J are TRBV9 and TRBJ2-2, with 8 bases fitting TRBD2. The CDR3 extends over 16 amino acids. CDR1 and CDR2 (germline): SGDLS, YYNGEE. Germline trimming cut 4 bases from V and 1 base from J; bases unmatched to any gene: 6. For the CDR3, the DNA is TGTGCCAGCAGCCTCGGCGGGGGGCTGAACACCGGGGAGCTGTTTTTT. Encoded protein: CASSLGGGLNTGELFF.

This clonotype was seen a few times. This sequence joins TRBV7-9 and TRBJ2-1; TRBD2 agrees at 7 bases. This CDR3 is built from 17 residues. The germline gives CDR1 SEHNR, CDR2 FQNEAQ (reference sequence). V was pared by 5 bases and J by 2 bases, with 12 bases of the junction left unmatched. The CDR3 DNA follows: TGTGCCAGCAGCGGTGAGCTAGCGGCCGGGCCCTACAATGAGCAGTTCTTC. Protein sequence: CASSGELAAGPYNEQFF.

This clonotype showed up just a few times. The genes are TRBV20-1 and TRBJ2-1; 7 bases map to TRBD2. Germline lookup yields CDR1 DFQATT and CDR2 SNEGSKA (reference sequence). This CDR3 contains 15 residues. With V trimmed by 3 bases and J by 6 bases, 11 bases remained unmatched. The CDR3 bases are TGCAGTGCTAGGGGCATGCGGGAGACCCGCAATGAGCAGTTCTTC. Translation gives CSARGMRETRNEQFF.

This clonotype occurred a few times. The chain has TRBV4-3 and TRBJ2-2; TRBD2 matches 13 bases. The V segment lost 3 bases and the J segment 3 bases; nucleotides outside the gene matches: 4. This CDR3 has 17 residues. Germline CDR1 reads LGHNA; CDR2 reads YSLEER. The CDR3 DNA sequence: TGCGCCAGCAGCCAGGGACTAGCGGGACCCTACACCGGGGAGCTGTTTTTT. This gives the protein CASSQGLAGPYTGELFF.

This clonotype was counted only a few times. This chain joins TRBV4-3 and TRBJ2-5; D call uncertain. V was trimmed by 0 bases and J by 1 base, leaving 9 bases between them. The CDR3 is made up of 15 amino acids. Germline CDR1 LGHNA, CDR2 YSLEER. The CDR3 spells CASSQEWTVQETQYF. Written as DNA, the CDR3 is TGCGCCAGCAGCCAAGAGTGGACGGTCCAAGAGACCCAGTACTTC.

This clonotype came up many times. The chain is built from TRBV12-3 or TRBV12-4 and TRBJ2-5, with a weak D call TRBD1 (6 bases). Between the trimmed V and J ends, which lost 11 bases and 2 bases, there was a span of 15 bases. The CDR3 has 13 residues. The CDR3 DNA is TGTGCCTCCAGGGGTTCGGGGCAAGAGACCCAGTACTTC. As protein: CASRGSGQETQYF.

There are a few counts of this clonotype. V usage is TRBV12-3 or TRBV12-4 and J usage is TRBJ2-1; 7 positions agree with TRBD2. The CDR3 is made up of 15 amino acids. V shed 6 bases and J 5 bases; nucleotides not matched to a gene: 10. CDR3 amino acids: CASSPTSVLNNEQFF. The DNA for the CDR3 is TGTGCCAGCAGCCCCACTAGCGTTTTAAACAATGAGCAGTTCTTC.

CDR3 region: CASSENTSWGAGSPLHF. CDR3 coding DNA: TGTGCCAGCAGCGAAAATACGAGCTGGGGGGCAGGTTCACCCCTCCACTTT. The V gene is TRBV7-8, the J gene TRBJ1-6; the D gene is possibly TRBD1 (6 bases). Trimming removed 5 bases at V and 9 bases at J, with 23 bases between. The CDR3 loop spans 17 amino acids. Germline-derived CDR1 and CDR2 are SGHVS and FQNEAQ.

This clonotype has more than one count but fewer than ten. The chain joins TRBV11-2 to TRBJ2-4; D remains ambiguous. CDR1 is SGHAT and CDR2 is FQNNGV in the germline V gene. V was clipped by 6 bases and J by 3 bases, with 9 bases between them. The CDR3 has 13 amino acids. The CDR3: CASRRVGKNIQYF. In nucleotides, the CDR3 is TGTGCCAGCAGAAGGGTGGGCAAAAACATTCAGTACTTC.

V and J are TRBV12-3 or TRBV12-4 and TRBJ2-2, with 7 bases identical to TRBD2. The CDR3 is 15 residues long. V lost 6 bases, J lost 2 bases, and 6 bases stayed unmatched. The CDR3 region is CASSGGYLNTGELFF. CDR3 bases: TGTGCCAGCAGCGGGGGGTACCTCAACACCGGGGAGCTGTTTTTT.

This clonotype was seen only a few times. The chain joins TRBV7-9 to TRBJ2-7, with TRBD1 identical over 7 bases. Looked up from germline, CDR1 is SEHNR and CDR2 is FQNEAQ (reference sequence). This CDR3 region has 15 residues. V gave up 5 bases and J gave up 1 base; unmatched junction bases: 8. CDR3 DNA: TGTGCCAGCAGCCCCAGACAGGGTCGGTCCTACGAGCAGTACTTC. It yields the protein CASSPRQGRSYEQYF.

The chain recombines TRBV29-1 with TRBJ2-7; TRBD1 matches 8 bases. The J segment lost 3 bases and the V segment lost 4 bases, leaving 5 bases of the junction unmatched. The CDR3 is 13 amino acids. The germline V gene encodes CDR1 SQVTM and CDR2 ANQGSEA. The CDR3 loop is CSVAGQAFYEQYF. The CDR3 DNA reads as TGCAGCGTTGCGGGACAGGCTTTCTACGAGCAGTACTTC.